Shown below are 7 T cell receptor beta chains from a single sample sequenced in a study of T-cell reconstitution after alpha-beta-depleted transplantation in children. A library of TCRbeta sequences, prepared with unique molecular identifiers, was generated. TCRdb independently ran MiXCR on the PCR reads; one entry per CDR3 protein. This table has around 360,000 distinct CDR3 sequences, around a tenth appearing once. Source: PBMCs from the stem cell graft donor, taken from the stem cell graft. All receptors derive from a human donor who donated a stem cell graft to a child with acute lymphoblastic leukemia.

The genes are TRBV20-1 and TRBJ2-3, with a weak D call TRBD1 (5 bases). Trimming took 3 bases from V and 2 from J, leaving 12 bases between them. The germline V gene has CDR1 DFQATT and CDR2 SNEGSKA (reference sequence). CDR3 length equals 14 residues. CDR3 DNA: TGCAGTGCTAGGCGCCAGGGCCACACAGATACGCAGTATTTT. This codes for CSARRQGHTDTQYF.

Only a few counts were recorded for this clonotype. The chain uses TRBV12-3 or TRBV12-4 and TRBJ2-3; 7 bases fit TRBD1. There are 15 residues in the CDR3. V lost 5 bases, J lost 1 base, and 6 bases stayed unmatched. CDR3 in amino acids: CASSRRQGGTDTQYF. CDR3 in DNA: TGTGCCAGCAGTCGCCGACAGGGCGGCACAGATACGCAGTATTTT.

The CDR3 loop is CASRLLGLAGGNEQFF. CDR3 in DNA: TGTGCCAGCAGACTCTTAGGACTAGCGGGAGGGAATGAGCAGTTCTTC. The rearrangement uses TRBV12-3 or TRBV12-4 and TRBJ2-1, with 15 bases identical to TRBD2. The CDR3 loop spans 16 amino acids. V was pared by 6 bases and J by 7 bases, with 7 bases of the junction left unmatched.

This clonotype has ten or more counts. This chain joins TRBV28 and TRBJ2-5, with D possibly being TRBD1 (6 bases). Trimming removed 7 bases from V and 1 base from J, with 13 bases in between. The CDR3 has 14 residues. Germline CDR1 and CDR2: MDHEN and SYDVKM. CDR3 nucleotide sequence: TGTGCCAGCAACCAGGGGTCGGGCCAAGAGACCCAGTACTTC. Protein product: CASNQGSGQETQYF. Full variable domain (missing parts from reference TRBV28 and TRBJ2-5): DVKVTQSSRYLVKRTGEKVFLECVQDMDHENMFWYRQDPGLGLRLIYFSYDVKMKEKGDIPEGYSVSREKKERFSLILESASTNQTSMYLCASNQGSGQETQYFGPGTRLLVL.

The gene calls are TRBV5-1 and TRBJ1-1; no clear D. The germline V gene has CDR1 SGHRS and CDR2 YFSETQ. The CDR3 has 13 residues. V lost 0 bases to trimming and J lost 2 bases, with 5 bases between them. CDR3 sequence: CASSLEPNTEAFF. The CDR3 DNA is TGCGCCAGCAGCTTGGAACCCAACACTGAAGCTTTCTTT.

There are many counts of this clonotype. The chain is built from TRBV5-1 and TRBJ2-3; D is possibly TRBD2 (6 bases). CDR1 and CDR2 (germline): SGHRS, YFSETQ. V was cut by 4 bases and J by 3 bases, with 24 bases left in between. The CDR3 loop spans 18 amino acids. The CDR3, as DNA: TGCGCCAGCAGCCAAAGGACGTCAGCGGGTGTTACTACAGATACGCAGTATTTT. Its protein is CASSQRTSAGVTTDTQYF.

This clonotype came up a few times. This rearrangement joins TRBV20-1 to TRBJ2-2; 8 nucleotides align to TRBD1. Germline V gives CDR1 DFQATT, CDR2 SNEGSKA (reference sequence). Losses at the gene ends were 5 bases for V and 4 bases for J; bases not matched to a gene: 6. This CDR3 has 14 residues. CDR3 nucleotide sequence: TGCAGTGCTCTTTTAACAGGGGGCACCGGGGAGCTGTTTTTT. Amino acid sequence: CSALLTGGTGELFF.